There are a few counts of the clone carrying this T cell receptor beta chain. The DNA is left out, because the CDR3 cannot be placed on it with certainty; the CDR3 is given as TCRdb lists it. This entry is derived from a study of cytomegalovirus exposure and HLA in healthy donors. Study details: Unique TCRs numbering about 85 million, obtained from HLA-typed donors, made up an early data release.

The PCR made use of 60 Vbeta and 13 Jbeta primers. Sequencing used immunoSEQ multiplex PCR; TCRdb keeps in-frame clones, though not all of them. The sample carries 200,000 to 250,000 clones, around 70% recorded once. Both ends counted, the CDR3 spans 17 residues. Germline CDR1 is SGHVS and CDR2 is FQNEAQ. The chain recombines TRBV7-8 with TRBJ1-5. Sequencing input: PBMCs. The receptor was isolated from a man in his forties in good health and CMV-seropositive. CDR3 sequence reads: CASSYTFDRESNQPQHF.